Included here is one TCR beta chain sequence, with context. The antigen is undetermined. The V gene's germline CDR1 is MNHEY and CDR2 SMNVEV (reference sequence). The germline V and J ends were trimmed by 2 bases and 6 bases, with 11 bases remaining between them. The CDR3 contains 13 residues. The record originates from a study of shared clonotypes between healthy human individuals. Study-wide points: Naive subsets generally had larger estimated richness than memory subsets.

Sequenced by immunoSEQ multiplex PCR; TCRdb stores in-frame clones only, minus some. The sample has fewer than 1 million clones; just over 95% are singletons. The naive CD8 fraction comprised CD45RO-negative cells positively selected for CCR7 and excluded terminally differentiated effector memory CD45RA+ cells. V gene TRBV27 combines with J gene TRBJ2-7; D is undetermined. Material for sequencing was naive CD8+ T cells sorted from blood. The TCR originated in a man aged 25 to 40 in good health. This chain's CDR3 is CASSLGEQSEQYF. CDR3 coding DNA: TGTGCCAGCAGTTTAGGGGAACAGAGCGAGCAGTACTTC.